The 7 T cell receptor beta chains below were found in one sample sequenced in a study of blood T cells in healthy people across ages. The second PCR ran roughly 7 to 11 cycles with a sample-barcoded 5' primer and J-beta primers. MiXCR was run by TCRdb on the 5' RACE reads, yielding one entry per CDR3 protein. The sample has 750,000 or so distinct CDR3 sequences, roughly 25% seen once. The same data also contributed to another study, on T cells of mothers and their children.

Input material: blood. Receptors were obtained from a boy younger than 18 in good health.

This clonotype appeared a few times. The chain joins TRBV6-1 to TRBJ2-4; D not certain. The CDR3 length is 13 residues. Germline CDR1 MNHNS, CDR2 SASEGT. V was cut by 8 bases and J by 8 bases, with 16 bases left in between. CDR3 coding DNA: TGTGCCAGCCACGGGTCGGGTGTGGACATTCAGTACTTC. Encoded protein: CASHGSGVDIQYF.

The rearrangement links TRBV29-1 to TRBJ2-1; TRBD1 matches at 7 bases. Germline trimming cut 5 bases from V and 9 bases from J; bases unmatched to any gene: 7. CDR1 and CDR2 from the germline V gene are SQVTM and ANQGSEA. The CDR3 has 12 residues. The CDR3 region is CSVLDRDLEQFF. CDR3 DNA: TGCAGCGTTTTAGACAGGGATCTTGAGCAGTTCTTC.

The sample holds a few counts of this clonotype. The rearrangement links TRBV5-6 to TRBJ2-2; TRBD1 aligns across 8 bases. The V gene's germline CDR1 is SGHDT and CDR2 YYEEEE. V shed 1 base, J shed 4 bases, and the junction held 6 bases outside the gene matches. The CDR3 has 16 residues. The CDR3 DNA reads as TGTGCCAGCAGCTTGCCGGGACAGGTGCCCACCGGGGAGCTGTTTTTT. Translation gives CASSLPGQVPTGELFF. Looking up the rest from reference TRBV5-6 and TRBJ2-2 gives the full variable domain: DAGVTQSPTHLIKTRGQQVTLRCSPKSGHDTVSWYQQALGQGPQFIFQYYEEEERQRGNFPDRFSGHQFPNYSSELNVNALLLGDSALYLCASSLPGQVPTGELFFGEGSRLTVL.

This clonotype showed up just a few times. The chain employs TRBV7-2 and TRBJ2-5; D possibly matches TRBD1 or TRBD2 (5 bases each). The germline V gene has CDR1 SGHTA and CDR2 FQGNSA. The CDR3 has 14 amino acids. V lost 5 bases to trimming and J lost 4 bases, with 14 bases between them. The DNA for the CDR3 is TGTGCCAGCAGCCCGGGGCCAATAGTAGAGACCCAGTACTTC. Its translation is CASSPGPIVETQYF.

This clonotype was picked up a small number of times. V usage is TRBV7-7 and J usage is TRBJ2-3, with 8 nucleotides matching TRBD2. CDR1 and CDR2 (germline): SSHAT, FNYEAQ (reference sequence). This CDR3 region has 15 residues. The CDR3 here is CASSPVAGSTDTQYF. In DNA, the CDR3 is TGTGCTAGCTCCCCTGTAGCGGGAAGCACAGATACGCAGTATTTT.

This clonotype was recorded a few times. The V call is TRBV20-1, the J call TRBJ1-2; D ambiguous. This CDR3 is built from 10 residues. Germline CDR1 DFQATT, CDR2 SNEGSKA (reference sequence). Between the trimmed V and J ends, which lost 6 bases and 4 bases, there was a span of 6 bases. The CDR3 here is CSAHLYGYTF. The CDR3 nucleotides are TGCAGTGCCCACCTCTATGGCTACACCTTC.

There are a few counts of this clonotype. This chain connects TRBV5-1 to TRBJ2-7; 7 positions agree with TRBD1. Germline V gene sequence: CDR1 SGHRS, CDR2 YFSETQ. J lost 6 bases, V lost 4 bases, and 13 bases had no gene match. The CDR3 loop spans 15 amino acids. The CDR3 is CASSMLGQPTGEQYF. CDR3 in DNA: TGCGCCAGCAGCATGTTGGGACAGCCGACGGGCGAGCAGTACTTC.